This T cell receptor beta chain emerged from a study of STAT3 mutations in large granular lymphocyte leukemia. A note on this clone: Its antigen is still unknown.

Each sample's TCRbeta library yielded on average around 44,000 productive templates. This table comes from immunoSEQ multiplex PCR, and its TCRdb copy is limited to in-frame clones, with some not included. The sample consists of approximately 45,000 clones, 81% of them appearing once. Study conclusions and caveats: At least one immunodominant TCR beta clonotype appeared in every T-cell large granular lymphocyte leukemia patient.

The receptor comes from a human donor with T large granular lymphocyte leukemia. Some clones in this sample may be carry-over from other donors' samples. Sequencing was performed on PBMCs.

In nucleotides, the CDR3 is TGTGCCAGCAGTCCACTGTACGAGCAGTACTTC. This translates into CASSPLYEQYF. The V call is TRBV28, the J call TRBJ2-7; D gene unclear. Germline-derived CDR1 and CDR2 are MDHEN and SYDVKM. The length of the CDR3 is 11 residues. V was pared by 5 bases and J by 4 bases, with 6 bases between.